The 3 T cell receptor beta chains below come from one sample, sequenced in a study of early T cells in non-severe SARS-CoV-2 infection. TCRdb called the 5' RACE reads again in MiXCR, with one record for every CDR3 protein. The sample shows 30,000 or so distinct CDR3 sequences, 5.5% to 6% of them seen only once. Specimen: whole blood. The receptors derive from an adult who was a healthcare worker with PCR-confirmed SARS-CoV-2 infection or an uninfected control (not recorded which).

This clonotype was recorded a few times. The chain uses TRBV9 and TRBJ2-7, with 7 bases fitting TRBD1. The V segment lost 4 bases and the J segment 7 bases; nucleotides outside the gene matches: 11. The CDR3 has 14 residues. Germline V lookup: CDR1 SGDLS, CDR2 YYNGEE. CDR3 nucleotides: TGTGCCAGCAGCCCGTGGGACAGCCCTCGGGAGCAGTACTTC. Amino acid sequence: CASSPWDSPREQYF.

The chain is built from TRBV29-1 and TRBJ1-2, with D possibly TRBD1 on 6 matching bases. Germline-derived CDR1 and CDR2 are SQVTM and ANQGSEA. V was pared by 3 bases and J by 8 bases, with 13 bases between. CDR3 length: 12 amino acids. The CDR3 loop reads CSVDHRAGGYTF. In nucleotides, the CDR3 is TGCAGCGTTGATCACAGGGCGGGGGGCTACACCTTC.

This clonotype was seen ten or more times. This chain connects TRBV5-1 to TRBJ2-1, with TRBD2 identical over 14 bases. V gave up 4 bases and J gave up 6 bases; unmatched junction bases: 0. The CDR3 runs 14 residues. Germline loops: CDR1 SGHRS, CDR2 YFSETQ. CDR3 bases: TGCGCCAGCAGCGGGACTAGCGGGAGCAATGAGCAGTTCTTC. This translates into CASSGTSGSNEQFF.